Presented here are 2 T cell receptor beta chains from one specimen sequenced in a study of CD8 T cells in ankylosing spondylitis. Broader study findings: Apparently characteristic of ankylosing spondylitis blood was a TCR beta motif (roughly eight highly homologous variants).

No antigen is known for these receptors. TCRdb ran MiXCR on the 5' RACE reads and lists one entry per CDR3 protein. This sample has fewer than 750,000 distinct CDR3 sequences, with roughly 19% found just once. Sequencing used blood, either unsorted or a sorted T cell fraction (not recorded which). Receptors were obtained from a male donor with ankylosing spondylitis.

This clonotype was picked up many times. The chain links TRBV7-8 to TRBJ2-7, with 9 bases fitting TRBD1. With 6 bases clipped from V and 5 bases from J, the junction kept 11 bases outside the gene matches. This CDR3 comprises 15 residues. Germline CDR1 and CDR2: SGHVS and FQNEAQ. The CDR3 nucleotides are TGTGCCAGCAGTTCACCGGGACAGGGCCGTAACGAGCAGTACTTC. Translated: CASSSPGQGRNEQYF.

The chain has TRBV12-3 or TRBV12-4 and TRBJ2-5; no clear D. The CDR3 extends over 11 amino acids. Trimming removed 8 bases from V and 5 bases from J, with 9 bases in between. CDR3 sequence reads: CASSGMETQYF. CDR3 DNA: TGTGCCAGCTCTGGTATGGAGACCCAGTACTTC.